Listed here are 19 T cell receptor beta chains from one sample, sequenced in a study of cytomegalovirus exposure and HLA in healthy donors. Assay used: immunoSEQ multiplex PCR; TCRdb lists only in-frame clones, some missing. The sample consists of about 350,000 clones, around 87% of them appearing once. Sequences were obtained from PBMCs. These receptors all stem from a woman aged 25 to 39 in good health and CMV-seropositive.

The chain carries TRBV9 and TRBJ2-1; D is uncertain. With 3 bases removed from V and 0 bases from J, the gap between germline ends came to 10 bases. The CDR3 totals 15 residues. The germline gives CDR1 SGDLS, CDR2 YYNGEE. For the CDR3, the DNA is TGTGCCAGCAGCGGTGGACGTAGCTCCTACAATGAGCAGTTCTTC. This encodes CASSGGRSSYNEQFF.

The rearrangement joins TRBV16 to TRBJ2-2; D gene ambiguous. From germline, CDR1 is KGHSY and CDR2 FQNENV. The CDR3 runs 14 residues. Trimming took 4 bases from V and 8 from J, leaving 14 bases between them. CDR3 coding DNA: TGTGCCAGCAGCCCCCTTGGGGTAGAAGGGGAGCTGTTTTTT. Its protein product is CASSPLGVEGELFF.

The CDR3, as DNA: TGTGCCAGCAGCGCGGGACAGCGCAATGGCTACACCTTC. Translating it yields CASSAGQRNGYTF. The V call is TRBV5-4, the J call TRBJ1-2; 7 nucleotides line up with TRBD1. CDR3 length equals 13 residues. The junction had 6 bases not matched to a gene; V was cut back by 4 bases and J by 6 bases. Germline CDR1 is SGHNT and CDR2 is YYREEE (reference sequence).

The chain is built from TRBV4-1 and TRBJ2-1; D may be TRBD1 (6 bases). The germline V gene has CDR1 MGHRA and CDR2 YSYEKL. With 4 bases removed from V and 12 bases from J, the gap between germline ends came to 16 bases. The CDR3 consists of 13 residues. The CDR3: CASSPLSGQWQFF. The DNA of the CDR3 is TGCGCCAGCAGCCCACTAAGCGGACAGTGGCAGTTCTTC.

This clone was counted only a few times. The chain is built from TRBV11-3 and TRBJ1-6; D gene ambiguous. Trimming cost V 3 bases and J 9 bases, with 12 bases left between them. CDR3 length: 14 residues. Germline V gene data show CDR1 as SGHNT and CDR2 as YENEEA. CDR3 amino acids: CASSLEGLGSPLHF. The CDR3 DNA reads as TGTGCCAGCAGCTTGGAAGGGCTCGGTTCACCCCTCCACTTT. Full variable domain (missing parts from reference TRBV11-3 and TRBJ1-6): EAGVVQSPRYKIIEKKQPVAFWCNPISGHNTLYWYLQNLGQGPELLIRYENEEAVDDSQLPKDRFSAERLKGVDSTLKIQPAELGDSAVYLCASSLEGLGSPLHFGNGTRLTVT.

The V and J genes are TRBV5-1 and TRBJ2-3; TRBD2 is a possible D gene (7 bases). This CDR3 spans 14 amino acids. The germline V gene encodes CDR1 SGHRS and CDR2 YFSETQ. V was trimmed by 7 bases and J by 2 bases, leaving 14 bases between them. CDR3 in amino acids: CASWRGGTTDTQYF. DNA of the CDR3: TGCGCCAGCTGGAGGGGGGGGACCACAGATACGCAGTATTTT.

The chain recombines TRBV10-3 with TRBJ2-7; possible D gene TRBD1, 6 bases. The V gene lost 5 bases and the J gene lost 2 bases, with 10 bases spanning the gap. Germline assignment: CDR1 ENHRY and CDR2 SYGVKD. CDR3 length: 13 residues. In DNA form, the CDR3 reads TGTGCCATCAGTCCGGGACATACCTACGAGCAGTACTTC. Its protein product is CAISPGHTYEQYF.

The chain joins TRBV6-1 to TRBJ1-2, with TRBD1 identical over 8 bases. CDR1 is MNHNS and CDR2 is SASEGT in the germline V gene. CDR3 length: 14 amino acids. V was clipped by 2 bases and J by 5 bases; unmatched bases: 4. This CDR3 is CASSERTGLYGYTF. The CDR3 nucleotides are TGTGCCAGCAGTGAACGGACAGGGCTATATGGCTACACCTTC.

CDR3: CASSQATSGGTNIQYF. DNA of the CDR3: TGCGCCAGCAGCCAGGCGACTAGCGGGGGGACAAACATTCAGTACTTC. The chain employs TRBV4-3 and TRBJ2-4, with 13 bases identical to TRBD2. J gave up 6 bases and V 3 bases, and 5 bases lay outside the gene matches. The germline V gene has CDR1 LGHNA and CDR2 YSLEER. The CDR3 extends over 16 amino acids.

The rearrangement links TRBV27 to TRBJ2-7; perhaps TRBD1 as D (8 bases). CDR1 is MNHEY and CDR2 is SMNVEV in the germline V gene (reference sequence). The CDR3 contains 15 residues. Trimming cost V 6 bases and J 3 bases, with 18 bases left between them. DNA of the CDR3: TGTGCCAGCAGGCCCATACAGGGGGGGTACTACGAGCAGTACTTC. This translates into CASRPIQGGYYEQYF.

The CDR3 nucleotides are TGTGCCAGCAGCCCGGACAGAGACAATCAGCCCCAGCATTTT. Its translation is CASSPDRDNQPQHF. The chain joins TRBV5-8 to TRBJ1-5, with D possibly matching TRBD1 (6 bases). The CDR3 has 14 residues. Germline CDR1 reads SGHTS; CDR2 reads YDEGEE. The V and J ends lost 4 bases and 3 bases respectively, with 11 bases between them.

The rearrangement joins TRBV28 to TRBJ1-1, with TRBD1 matching over 12 bases. Germline lookup yields CDR1 MDHEN and CDR2 SYDVKM. The V segment lost 4 bases and the J segment 10 bases; nucleotides outside the gene matches: 10. This CDR3 comprises 15 residues. The CDR3 here is CASSSYLGQGAAAFF. CDR3 bases: TGTGCCAGCAGTTCATACCTGGGACAGGGGGCCGCAGCTTTCTTT.

The chain joins TRBV5-1 to TRBJ2-3; 14 bases map to TRBD2. Germline values: CDR1 SGHRS, CDR2 YFSETQ. The V gene end was trimmed by 4 bases and the J gene end by 6 bases; junction bases not matched to a gene: 4. The CDR3 extends over 15 amino acids. CDR3 nucleotides: TGCGCCAGCAGCCGACTAGCGGGGGGGCCGGATACGCAGTATTTT. Translation: CASSRLAGGPDTQYF.

The CDR3 loop is CAISVKAGDEQYF. The DNA of the CDR3 is TGTGCCATCAGTGTCAAGGCCGGAGACGAGCAGTACTTC. The V gene is TRBV10-3, the J gene TRBJ2-7; D remains unclear. The germline V and J ends were trimmed by 4 bases and 5 bases, with 12 bases remaining between them. This CDR3 comprises 13 residues. Germline V CDR1 and CDR2: ENHRY, SYGVKD.

This chain links TRBV18 with TRBJ1-1, with no clear D. CDR3 length: 14 residues. Trimming stripped 3 bases from V and 2 bases from J, with 10 bases between. CDR1 and CDR2 (germline): KGHSH, LQKENI. The DNA for the CDR3 is TGTGCCAGCTCACCGATGACGAGAAACACTGAAGCTTTCTTT. Protein: CASSPMTRNTEAFF.

The V call is TRBV5-1, the J call TRBJ2-7, with TRBD2 identical over 9 bases. This CDR3 has 15 residues. Germline CDR1 and CDR2: SGHRS and YFSETQ. Trimming at V came to 0 bases and at J to 5 bases, leaving 6 bases not matched to a gene. The CDR3 region is CASSLERRGGHEQYF. CDR3 nucleotides: TGCGCCAGCAGCTTGGAACGGCGGGGGGGCCACGAGCAGTACTTC.

About this clone: Other DNA variants within this sample encode the same CDR3. The J gene is TRBJ2-3, the V gene TRBV6-1; the D call may be TRBD1 or TRBD2 (6 bases each). The CDR3 extends over 13 amino acids. V was clipped by 8 bases and J by 0 bases, with 9 bases between them. The germline V gene encodes CDR1 MNHNS and CDR2 SASEGT. The CDR3 loop is CASRGPSTDTQYF. Written as DNA, the CDR3 is TGTGCCAGCCGGGGGCCGAGCACAGATACGCAGTATTTT.

The chain couples TRBV27 to TRBJ1-5; the match to TRBD1 covers 7 bases. Germline V gene sequence: CDR1 MNHEY, CDR2 SMNVEV (reference sequence). V lost 6 bases, J lost 1 base, and 9 bases stayed unmatched. The CDR3 contains 16 residues. CDR3 protein: CASRGTGAGSNQPQHF. CDR3 nucleotide sequence: TGTGCCAGCAGGGGCACAGGGGCGGGAAGCAATCAGCCCCAGCATTTT.

This sequence joins TRBV30 and TRBJ2-3, with D maybe TRBD1 (6 bases). Trimming took 6 bases from V and 3 from J, leaving 13 bases between them. CDR1 and CDR2 from the germline V gene are GTSNPN and SVGIG (reference sequence). The CDR3 spans 13 residues. The CDR3 DNA reads TGTGCCTGCACAGGGAAGGGGACAGATACGCAGTATTTT. It yields the protein CACTGKGTDTQYF.